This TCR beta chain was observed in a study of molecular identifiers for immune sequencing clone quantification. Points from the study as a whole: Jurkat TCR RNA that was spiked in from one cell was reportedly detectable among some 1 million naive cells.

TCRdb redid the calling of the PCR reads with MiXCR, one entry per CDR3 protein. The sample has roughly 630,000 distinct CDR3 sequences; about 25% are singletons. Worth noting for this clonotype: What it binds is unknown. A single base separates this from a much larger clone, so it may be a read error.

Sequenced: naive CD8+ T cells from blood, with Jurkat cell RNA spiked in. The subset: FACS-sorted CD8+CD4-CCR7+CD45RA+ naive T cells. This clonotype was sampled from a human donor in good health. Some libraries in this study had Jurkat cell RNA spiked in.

CDR3 coding DNA: TGCGCCGGCAGCTTACGGACAGGGATAACCTACGAGCAGTACTTC. Translating gives CAGSLRTGITYEQYF. The chain has TRBV5-1 and TRBJ2-7; 8 bases match TRBD1. Germline CDR1 and CDR2: SGHRS and YFSETQ. The CDR3 runs 15 residues. The full variable domain, rest sourced from reference TRBV5-1 and TRBJ2-7, is KAGVTQTPRYLIKTRGQQVTLSCSPISGHRSVSWYQQTPGQGLQFLFEYFSETQRNKGNFPGRFSGRQFSNSRSEMNVSTLELGDSALYLCAGSLRTGITYEQYFGPGTRLTVT.